The clone carrying this T cell receptor beta chain was observed a handful of times. Cohort: HPV-negative, locally advanced oral cavity squamous cell carcinoma patients. PBMCs were not maintained or expanded in culture before analysis. This sample is drawn from a study of neoadjuvant anti-PD-1 for oral cavity cancer. For the study at large: Nivolumab at 3 mg/kg was mostly given biweekly, three to four doses, pre-surgery. Patients without progression received a fourth nivolumab dose around day 43, then surgical resection on days 50-56.

TCRdb keeps only in-frame clones here, not all; method: immunoSEQ multiplex PCR. The sample holds around 60,000 clones, approximately 80% seen once. There are 14 residues in the CDR3. The V gene's germline CDR1 is SNHLY and CDR2 FYNNEI. V was clipped by 3 bases and J by 2 bases, with 11 bases between them. The receptor comes from a person between 40 and 85 years old with oral cavity squamous cell carcinoma. This sequence joins TRBV2 and TRBJ2-7; a weak D match, TRBD1 (5 bases). The sample consisted of PBMCs, taken before nivolumab (anti-PD-1) treatment. CDR3 nucleotide sequence: TGTGCCAGCAGTGAGCAGGGCGAGACCTACGAGCAGTACTTC. Translated, it gives CASSEQGETYEQYF.